This TCR beta chain derives from a study of CD8 T cells in ankylosing spondylitis. Study-wide findings and caveats: Significant enrichment of disease-linked clones was reported in matched ankylosing spondylitis synovial fluid.

This clonotype was picked up many times. The target antigen is unknown. 5'-RACE, quantitative and with molecular barcodes, yielded the TCR beta libraries. One entry per CDR3 protein, called by TCRdb with MiXCR from the 5' RACE reads. The sample lists more than 300,000 distinct CDR3 sequences, around 10% occurring once. The V gene lost 6 bases and the J gene lost 5 bases, with 10 bases spanning the gap. CDR1 is SNHLY, CDR2 FYNNEI, per germline. The CDR3 is 12 residues long. This rearrangement joins TRBV2 to TRBJ2-5; no clear D. The sequenced sample consisted of blood, either unsorted or a sorted T cell fraction (not recorded which). This sequence originates from a female donor with ankylosing spondylitis or in good health (not recorded which). As DNA, the CDR3 is TGTGCCAGCAGCGAGAAGTGGGAGACCCAGTACTTC. Amino acids: CASSEKWETQYF.